Only one count was recorded for the clone carrying this T cell receptor beta chain. Other DNA sequences in the sample encode the same CDR3. In the original analysis: Nucleated cell number was recorded as an estimate derived from reference gene primer amplification. Clones were sequenced by immunoSEQ multiplex PCR, and TCRdb holds only the in-frame ones, with some missing. D and trimming come from the DNA, and the V and J calls and clone size come from that table. The sample holds around 250,000 clones, about 90% seen once. The participants were between roughly 18 and 100 years old and came from under 25 US areas. The data are from a study of blood T cell repertoires in COVID-19. Study background: Acute-phase and convalescent COVID-19 samples originated in the United States, Italy and Spain.

The TCR sequence derives from a human donor in a cohort exposed to, infected with or recovered from COVID-19 (not recorded which). The donor label of this sample is uncertain. Sequenced material: PBMCs or T cells enriched from blood (not recorded which).

The CDR3 DNA reads as TGTGCCAGCAGCCCAGGGGGCTATGGCTACACCTTC. The encoded protein is CASSPGGYGYTF. J is TRBJ1-2 and V is TRBV5-4; 7 nucleotides line up with TRBD1. The CDR3 length is 12 residues. With 4 bases clipped from V and 4 bases from J, the junction kept 1 base outside the gene matches. CDR1 and CDR2 (germline): SGHNT, YYREEE (reference sequence).